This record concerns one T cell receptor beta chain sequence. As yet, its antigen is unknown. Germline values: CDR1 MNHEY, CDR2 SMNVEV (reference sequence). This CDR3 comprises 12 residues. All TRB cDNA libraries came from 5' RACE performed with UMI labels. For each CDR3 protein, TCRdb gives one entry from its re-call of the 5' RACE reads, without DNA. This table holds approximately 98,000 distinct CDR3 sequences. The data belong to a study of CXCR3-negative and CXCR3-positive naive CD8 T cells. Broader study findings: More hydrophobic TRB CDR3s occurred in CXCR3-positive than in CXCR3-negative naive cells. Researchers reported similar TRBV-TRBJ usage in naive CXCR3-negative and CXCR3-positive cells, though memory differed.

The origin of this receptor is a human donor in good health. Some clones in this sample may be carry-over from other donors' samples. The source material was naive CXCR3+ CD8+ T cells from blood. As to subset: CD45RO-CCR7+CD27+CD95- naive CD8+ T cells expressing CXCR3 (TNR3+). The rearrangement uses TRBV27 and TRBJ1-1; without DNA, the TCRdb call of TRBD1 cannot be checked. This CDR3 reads CASRQGNTEAFF.